This entry features one T cell receptor beta chain sequence. Antigen unknown. This record belongs to a study of cytomegalovirus exposure and HLA in healthy donors. Study outcomes and limitations: Researchers reported from a later analysis that most CMV-associated TCR beta chains appeared HLA-restricted. Later analysis identified a missense DCLRE1C variant that was linked to TCR beta V- and J-gene trimming. TCR sequences were mostly rare, though some public TCRs occurred in many donors.

The CDR3 extends over 12 amino acids. Germline values: CDR1 SNHLY, CDR2 FYNNEI. Trimming removed 6 bases at V and 5 bases at J, with 8 bases between. Researchers ran the PCR with 60 Vbeta and 13 Jbeta primers. Source study methods: In a later analysis, roughly 11 million of 60 million to 80 million unique beta chains occurred in at least two donors. Sequenced by immunoSEQ multiplex PCR; TCRdb stores in-frame clones only, minus some. D and trimming were read from the DNA, whereas the V and J calls and clone size are those reported in that table. The table has fewer than 150,000 clones, about 64% seen once.

The material sequenced was PBMCs. The V gene is TRBV2, the J gene TRBJ1-5; the D is unclear. This sequence was found in a man aged 18 to 30 in good health and CMV-seropositive. CDR3 region: CASRPGDQPQHF. As DNA, the CDR3 is TGTGCCAGCAGGCCCGGGGATCAGCCCCAGCATTTT.